This entry is about one T cell receptor (beta chain). Naive CD8 cells lacked CD45RO and underwent positive selection for CCR7, leaving out terminally differentiated effector memory CD45RA+ cells. The V end was cut by 2 bases, the J end by 3 bases, with 15 bases between. The CDR3 runs to 16 residues. The V gene's germline CDR1 is MNHNY and CDR2 SVGAGI (reference sequence). The sample comes from a study of shared clonotypes between healthy human individuals. Across several immunoSEQ plates, the genomic DNA of each subset was split evenly. Each replicate PCR on the sorted subsets used 200 to 250 ng DNA (roughly 32,000 T cell genomes). TCRdb keeps only in-frame clones here, not all; method: immunoSEQ multiplex PCR. The sample has about 2 million clones, about 95% seen once.

The chain uses TRBV6-6 and TRBJ2-3, with D maybe TRBD2 (5 bases). This TCR was sampled from a young man in good health. Sequenced input: naive CD8+ T cells sorted from blood. The CDR3 DNA follows: TGTGCCAGCAGTTACACGGCCAGCGGTCGAACAGATACGCAGTATTTT. Translating gives CASSYTASGRTDTQYF.